The rows below give T cell receptor beta chains drawn from one sample of a study of Tregs in tolerant kidney transplant recipients. The table came from immunoSEQ multiplex PCR; TCRdb's copy has only in-frame clones and leaves some out. The table shows about 94,000 clones, with over 85% occurring only once. Source: CD4+ T cells from blood, taken before the transplant. These receptors were collected from a human donor who received a combined kidney and bone marrow transplant. The CDR3 runs from the conserved cysteine through the conserved F or W. Fields, in order: J gene, D gene, V gene, clone size, CDR3 DNA, CDR3 protein. D genes are given only for firm matches. Where a row states a size, it is once, few, many or the class of an expanded clone; other rows omit it.

>TRBJ2-1|TRBD1|TRBV7-2|NA
TGTGCCAGCAGCTTACCTCTAGGGACCCCGGACAGGGCCTACAATGAGCAGTTCTTC
CASSLPLGTPDRAYNEQFF
>TRBJ2-7|TRBD1|TRBV7-2|NA
TGTGCCAGCAGCCAATACGCCGGGACAGCCGGCCTTGAGCAGTACTTC
CASSQYAGTAGLEQYF
>TRBJ1-5|NA|TRBV4-2|NA
TGTGCCAGCAGCCAAGATCGGGCAGGGGGCAATCAGCCCCAGCATTTT
CASSQDRAGGNQPQHF
>TRBJ2-1|TRBD2|TRBV18|NA
TGTGCCAGCTCACCACCGGGACTAGGGGTTGGGTACAATGAGCAGTTCTTC
CASSPPGLGVGYNEQFF
>TRBJ1-2|NA|TRBV27|NA
TGTGCCAGCAGTTTTCGAGGTTCCTATGGCTACACCTTC
CASSFRGSYGYTF
>TRBJ1-1|NA|TRBV18|NA
TGTGCCAGCTCACCTGACAGAACCTACACTGAAGCTTTCTTT
CASSPDRTYTEAFF
>TRBJ2-3|NA|TRBV7-2|NA
TGTGCCAGCAGCTTAGACGGGTCTCCCCACACAGATACGCAGTATTTT
CASSLDGSPHTDTQYF
>TRBJ1-1|NA|TRBV9|NA
TGTGCCAGCAGCGCCCGTTTGAACACTGAAGCTTTCTTT
CASSARLNTEAFF
>TRBJ2-3|TRBD2|TRBV2|NA
TGTGCCAGCGTTCCAGGCGGGAGGGTGACAGATACGCAGTATTTT
CASVPGGRVTDTQYF
>TRBJ1-2|TRBD1|TRBV13|NA
TGTGCCAGCAGCTCGCCCACTGGGACAGGGGTTTCTCACTATGGCTACACCTTC
CASSSPTGTGVSHYGYTF
>TRBJ2-5|TRBD1|TRBV19|NA
TGTGCCAGTACTTCTACCGGGACAGAACAAGAGACCCAGTACTTC
CASTSTGTEQETQYF
>TRBJ1-5|NA|TRBV27|once
TGTGCCAGCAGTTTATTTGGCCAGCCCCAGCATTTT
CASSLFGQPQHF